This T cell receptor beta chain was sequenced for a study of molecular identifiers for immune sequencing clone quantification (dated by TCRdb to 2016 to 2019). For context, the study as a whole: For a replicate experiment, the RNA from either around 20,000 or 100,000 naive CD8 T cells was divided into five aliquots, and four of those aliquots went on to sequencing. This methods study benchmarked molecular-identifier clustering-based TCR repertoire sequencing (MIDCIRS) and TCR RNA copy counting, using CD8 T cells to do so. Broad study findings and their caveats: Spiked-in Jurkat TCR RNA equivalent to a single cell was reported to be detectable even among 980,000 or so naive CD8 T cells. Modeling estimated around 3 recovered TCR RNA copies per cell, compared with about 9.8 by digital PCR, which implies about 30% capture efficiency. In CMV-specific effector cells, over 99% of molecules were held by clones above 20 RNA copies, whereas under 1% of molecules were held by such clones in naive cells. Identical TCR molecules sharing a barcode could cause highly expanded clone sizes to be underestimated. When barcode sub-clustering was not used, chimeric consensus sequences inflated TCR diversity, with chimeras reaching as high as 47%. The naive libraries included spiked-in Jurkat TCR RNA (roughly nine copies' worth), and this RNA is not part of the donor repertoire.

Library preparation employed PCR. Sequencing relied on a NextSeq 500. Bulk TCR libraries were prepared as previously described, using TCR primers listed in Table S5. Total RNA was purified with the Qiagen AllPrep DNA/RNA kit. Before analysis, reads from multiple sequencing runs of the same library were pooled. As for the original processing: Reads were retained only if their TCR constant sequence matched exactly, and those retained reads were trimmed to 150 nt and grouped according to their 12-nt molecular barcodes. Reads within each barcode group were sub-clustered using a 15% Levenshtein threshold, and quality-weighted consensus sequences were constructed for each RNA molecule. Non-functional sequences were discarded, and so were lower-count sequences lying one edit away from another sequence. Barcode sub-clusters with fewer than 20% of the maximum read count were removed, based on fitting two negative binomial distributions. The raw public data were reprocessed by TCRdb itself: fastp quality trimming at Q25, MiXCR clonotype calling, in-frame beta chains only. CDR3 protein duplicates are merged, each entry listing the most common genes and DNA. TCRdb, not the authors, supplied the V and J calls. A total of 75,000 to 95,000 distinct CDR3 sequences appear in this sample, around 27% of them only once. The ten largest clones add up to 0.78% of the sample.

This clonotype was counted ten times or more. Its binding antigen is unknown. Base qualities were left out, and no much larger clone turns up one base away. From a lookup of the germline V gene (reference sequence), CDR1 and CDR2 are DFQATT and SNEGSKA. The V and J ends are trimmed by 0 bases and 3 bases, leaving 15 bases between them. From the cysteine up to the phenylalanine, the CDR3 has a length of 16 residues. This entry keeps only the CDR3 DNA: 48 bases, framed from base 1. Libraries of naive CD8 T cells were built from anywhere between about 18,000 and 1,000,000 sorted cells, with 10%, 30% or 50% of the purified RNA used. On a BD FACSAria II, naive CD8 T cells were FACS-sorted as CD8+CD4-CCR7+CD45RA+ and collected into RLT Plus buffer. Detection sensitivity was tested by spiking Jurkat RNA equal to ten TCR copies' worth into samples containing roughly 19,000-1,100,000 naive CD8 T cells. Enrichment of CD8 T cells was done with RosetteSep CD8+ T Cell Enrichment Cocktail plus Ficoll-Paque, and ACK red cell lysis came afterward.

Rearrangement joined TRBV20-1 to TRBJ2-1; the best D guess is TRBD2, with 6 bases matching. Sequenced material: naive CD8+ T cells from blood, with Jurkat cell RNA spiked in. The cell subset or site label, read with the paper, signifies: FACS-sorted CD8+CD4-CCR7+CD45RA+ naive T cells. This receptor was identified in a human donor in good health. Some libraries in this study had Jurkat cell RNA spiked in. CDR3 region: CSARDPGAASYNEQFF. The DNA sequence reads TGCAGTGCTAGAGACCCGGGAGCGGCGAGCTACAATGAGCAGTTCTTC.